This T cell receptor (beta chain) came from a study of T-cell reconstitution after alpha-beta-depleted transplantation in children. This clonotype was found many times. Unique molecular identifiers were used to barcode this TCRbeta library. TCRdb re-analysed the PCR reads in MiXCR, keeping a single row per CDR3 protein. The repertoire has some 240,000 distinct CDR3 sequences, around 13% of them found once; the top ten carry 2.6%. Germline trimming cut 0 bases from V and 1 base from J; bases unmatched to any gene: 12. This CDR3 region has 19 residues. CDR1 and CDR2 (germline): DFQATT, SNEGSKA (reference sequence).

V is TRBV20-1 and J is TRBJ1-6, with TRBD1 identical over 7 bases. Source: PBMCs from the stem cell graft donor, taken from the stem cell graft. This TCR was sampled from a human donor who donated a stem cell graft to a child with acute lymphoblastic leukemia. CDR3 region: CSARDRRTGLGSYNSPLHF. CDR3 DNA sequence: TGCAGTGCTAGAGATCGGAGGACAGGCTTAGGGTCCTATAATTCACCCCTCCACTTT.